What follows are 32 T cell receptor beta chains derived from one specimen sequenced in a study of blood T cell repertoires in COVID-19. The method was immunoSEQ multiplex PCR; TCRdb's version includes in-frame clones alone and lacks a portion of them. The table includes around 140,000 clones, 87% detected once. The material sequenced was PBMCs or T cells enriched from blood (not recorded which). The source of these receptors is a man in his fifties or sixties who had recovered from COVID-19.

The rearrangement joins TRBV5-4 to TRBJ2-3; possibly TRBD2 for D (6 bases). Germline assignment: CDR1 SGHNT and CDR2 YYREEE (reference sequence). V was pared by 4 bases and J by 2 bases, with 14 bases between. This CDR3 comprises 15 residues. CDR3 coding DNA: TGTGCCAGCAGCCCTGGGCGGGGTCCCACAGATACGCAGTATTTT. As protein: CASSPGRGPTDTQYF.

The chain employs TRBV6-6 and TRBJ2-2, with 9 bases lining up with TRBD1. Germline values: CDR1 MNHNY, CDR2 SVGAGI (reference sequence). The CDR3 sequence is 20 residues long. Germline trimming cut 6 bases from V and 0 bases from J; bases unmatched to any gene: 17. The chain's CDR3 is CASSLLLGTGRLANTGELFF. The CDR3 coding sequence is TGTGCCAGCAGCCTACTCCTCGGGACAGGGCGGCTAGCGAACACCGGGGAGCTGTTTTTT.

This rearrangement joins TRBV19 to TRBJ1-5; possibly TRBD1 for D (6 bases). The CDR3 extends over 14 amino acids. Per the germline V gene, CDR1 is LNHDA and CDR2 is SQIVND (reference sequence). Trimming took 7 bases from V and 3 from J, leaving 13 bases between them. The CDR3 DNA sequence: TGTGCCAGTACCGGGGGGGCCCCCAATCAGCCCCAGCATTTT. This translates into CASTGGAPNQPQHF.

This chain connects TRBV18 to TRBJ2-7; possible D gene TRBD2, 6 bases. V was clipped by 0 bases and J by 2 bases, with 11 bases between them. The CDR3 covers 15 residues. CDR1 KGHSH and CDR2 LQKENI come from the germline V gene. The CDR3 sequence is CASSPPAGSTYEQYF. CDR3 bases: TGTGCCAGCTCACCACCGGCCGGGAGTACCTACGAGCAGTACTTC.

The genes are TRBV18 and TRBJ2-1, with TRBD1 identical over 10 bases. The V gene's germline CDR1 is KGHSH and CDR2 LQKENI. The CDR3 consists of 13 residues. Unmatched junction bases numbered 0, after V lost 3 bases and J lost 7 bases. This chain's CDR3 is CASSPGQGNEQFF. CDR3 DNA: TGTGCCAGCTCACCGGGACAGGGGAATGAGCAGTTCTTC.

The chain is built from TRBV28 and TRBJ1-5; TRBD1 aligns across 8 bases. The germline V gene encodes CDR1 MDHEN and CDR2 SYDVKM. CDR3 length equals 15 residues. V shed 3 bases, J shed 2 bases, and the junction held 3 bases outside the gene matches. In DNA, the CDR3 is TGTGCCAGCAGTTTCGGGGGACAGGGCAATCAGCCCCAGCATTTT. This encodes CASSFGGQGNQPQHF.

The rearrangement joins TRBV7-8 to TRBJ1-1, with D unresolved. Germline loops: CDR1 SGHVS, CDR2 FQNEAQ. This CDR3 is built from 13 residues. Trimming removed 8 bases at V and 4 bases at J, with 14 bases between. This chain's CDR3 is CASGLGFGTEAFF. The DNA of the CDR3 is TGTGCCAGCGGACTGGGGTTTGGCACTGAAGCTTTCTTT.

The chain links TRBV5-1 to TRBJ2-2; D unresolved. Germline V gene data show CDR1 as SGHRS and CDR2 as YFSETQ. This CDR3 spans 15 amino acids. V was trimmed by 1 base and J by 1 base, leaving 8 bases between them. The CDR3 DNA is TGCGCCAGCAGCTTGAGGTCGGGGAACACCGGGGAGCTGTTTTTT. It codes for CASSLRSGNTGELFF.

This sequence joins TRBV27 and TRBJ1-2, with D possibly matching TRBD1 (5 bases). Germline CDR1 is MNHEY and CDR2 is SMNVEV (reference sequence). The CDR3 extends over 13 amino acids. V shed 4 bases and J shed 3 bases, with 9 bases lying between them. This CDR3 reads CASSSAGYYGYTF. In DNA, the CDR3 is TGTGCCAGCAGTTCTGCAGGGTACTATGGCTACACCTTC.

The V call is TRBV12-3 or TRBV12-4, the J call TRBJ2-7; the match to TRBD1 covers 10 bases. The CDR3 loop spans 12 amino acids. Trimming removed 8 bases from V and 3 bases from J; junction bases left unmatched: 1. DNA of the CDR3: TGTGCCAGCCGGGACAGGGGCTACGAGCAGTACTTC. Its protein product is CASRDRGYEQYF.

The chain uses TRBV6-2 or TRBV6-3 and TRBJ1-1; weak D call: TRBD1 (6 bases). This CDR3 region has 16 residues. In germline, CDR1 is MNHEY, CDR2 SVGEGT. V was cut by 2 bases and J by 6 bases, with 19 bases left in between. CDR3 sequence: CASSYGQTTRVAEAFF. The CDR3 bases are TGTGCCAGCAGTTACGGACAGACCACTCGGGTTGCTGAAGCTTTCTTT.

This rearrangement joins TRBV4-2 to TRBJ1-1; D is undetermined. Trimming pared 1 base from V and 6 bases from J, leaving 3 bases between. Germline assignment: CDR1 LGHNA and CDR2 YNFKEQ. The CDR3 is made up of 11 amino acids. The CDR3 reads CASSQGPEAFF. DNA of the CDR3: TGTGCCAGCAGCCAAGGGCCTGAAGCTTTCTTT.

This rearrangement joins TRBV29-1 to TRBJ1-2; 7 nucleotides match TRBD1. The V gene end was trimmed by 7 bases and the J gene end by 1 base; junction bases not matched to a gene: 6. From germline, CDR1 is SQVTM and CDR2 ANQGSEA. This CDR3 is built from 13 residues. The CDR3 DNA reads TGCAGCGCCGAGAGGGACAGTAACTATGGCTACACCTTC. It encodes CSAERDSNYGYTF.

The V and J genes are TRBV28 and TRBJ2-3; TRBD1 matches 7 bases. V dropped 8 bases and J dropped 3; count of bases not matched to a gene: 5. This CDR3 spans 13 amino acids. In germline, CDR1 is MDHEN, CDR2 SYDVKM. In nucleotides, the CDR3 is TGTGCCAGCGGAACACAGGGGACAGATACGCAGTATTTT. Its translation: CASGTQGTDTQYF.

The chain combines TRBV9 with TRBJ1-1; D unresolved. In germline, CDR1 is SGDLS, CDR2 YYNGEE. V lost 5 bases and J lost 0, with 8 bases in between. The CDR3 totals 13 residues. The CDR3 coding sequence is TGTGCCAGCAGTCTTGACATGAACACTGAAGCTTTCTTT. It specifies CASSLDMNTEAFF.

In the case of this clone: This CDR3 is also generated by other DNA sequences in the sample. The chain joins TRBV19 to TRBJ1-5, with 7 nucleotides matching TRBD1. The CDR3 extends over 13 amino acids. V lost 6 bases to trimming and J lost 2 bases; unmatched junction nucleotides: 1. The germline CDR1 and CDR2 sequences are LNHDA and SQIVND (reference sequence). The CDR3 coding sequence is TGTGCCAGTAGCGACAGGGGCAATCAGCCCCAGCATTTT. Protein product: CASSDRGNQPQHF.

This chain links TRBV19 with TRBJ1-1, with a tentative D call TRBD1 (6 bases). From germline, CDR1 is LNHDA and CDR2 SQIVND (reference sequence). The V end lost 3 bases, the J end lost 1 base, and 15 bases lay between the germline ends. CDR3 length equals 16 residues. CDR3 coding DNA: TGTGCCAGTAGTATGAGGGCGGGGGGCGAGAACACTGAAGCTTTCTTT. Translation gives CASSMRAGGENTEAFF.

The chain is built from TRBV5-1 and TRBJ1-5, with D uncertain. The V and J ends lost 1 base and 5 bases respectively, with 10 bases between them. This CDR3 has 14 amino acids. Germline lookup yields CDR1 SGHRS and CDR2 YFSETQ. The CDR3 loop reads CASSLMGGDQPQHF. CDR3 bases: TGCGCCAGCAGCTTGATGGGAGGAGATCAGCCCCAGCATTTT.

The V gene is TRBV5-1, the J gene TRBJ2-1; weak D call: TRBD1 (7 bases). Trimming shortened V by 0 bases and J by 6 bases, and 19 bases separated the two germline ends. CDR1 and CDR2 (germline): SGHRS, YFSETQ. This CDR3 comprises 17 residues. The CDR3: CASSLEPAGQLINEQFF. CDR3 nucleotide sequence: TGCGCCAGCAGCTTGGAACCGGCGGGACAGCTCATCAATGAGCAGTTCTTC.

The CDR3 DNA reads as TGTGCCAGCAGTTACCGCGGTTATAGCACAGATACGCAGTATTTT. Protein sequence: CASSYRGYSTDTQYF. The chain joins TRBV27 to TRBJ2-3; D is undetermined. The CDR3 consists of 15 residues. Trimming pared 4 bases from V and 0 bases from J, leaving 11 bases between. Germline V lookup: CDR1 MNHEY, CDR2 SMNVEV (reference sequence).

The chain carries TRBV3-1 (or the pseudogene TRBV3-2) and TRBJ1-6; unclear D gene. The germline V gene encodes CDR1 LGHDT and CDR2 YNNKEL (reference sequence). Trimming pared 4 bases from V and 5 bases from J, leaving 21 bases between. CDR3 length: 18 residues. Here the CDR3 reads CASSRECPISYHNSPLHF. The CDR3 bases are TGTGCCAGCAGCCGGGAGTGTCCCATTTCATATCATAATTCACCCCTCCACTTT.

This rearrangement joins TRBV27 to TRBJ2-1; 7 nucleotides agree with TRBD1. CDR3 length: 14 amino acids. V gave up 3 bases and J gave up 6 bases; unmatched junction bases: 5. The germline V gene encodes CDR1 MNHEY and CDR2 SMNVEV (reference sequence). In DNA, the CDR3 is TGTGCCAGCAGTTTTGGCAGGGGGTCCAATGAGCAGTTCTTC. Encoded protein: CASSFGRGSNEQFF.

The V gene is TRBV6-5, the J gene TRBJ2-1, with TRBD2 as a possible D gene (5 bases). From germline, CDR1 is MNHEY and CDR2 SVGAGI. The CDR3 is 13 amino acids. V lost 0 bases and J lost 13, with 13 bases in between. CDR3 protein: CASSYSSDYLQFF. CDR3 bases: TGTGCCAGCAGTTACTCCTCTGACTACCTCCAGTTCTTC.

V usage is TRBV4-2 and J usage is TRBJ2-5, with 12 nucleotides matching TRBD2. Germline V CDR1 and CDR2: LGHNA, YNFKEQ. The CDR3 runs 16 residues. V was pared by 8 bases and J by 1 base, with 8 bases of the junction left unmatched. The chain's CDR3 is CASRPTSGGPQETQYF. The CDR3 DNA follows: TGTGCCAGCCGCCCGACTAGCGGGGGACCCCAAGAGACCCAGTACTTC.

The J gene is TRBJ2-3, the V gene TRBV7-2, with 14 positions matching TRBD2. The V segment lost 5 bases and the J segment 6 bases; nucleotides outside the gene matches: 10. The CDR3 runs 17 residues. Germline V gene lookup returns CDR1 SGHTA and CDR2 FQGNSA. CDR3 in amino acids: CASSRDGTSGRSDTQYF. Here the CDR3 DNA reads TGTGCCAGCAGCCGGGACGGGACTAGCGGGAGATCGGATACGCAGTATTTT.

This chain links TRBV5-1 with TRBJ2-5, with D perhaps matching TRBD1 (9 bases). Trimming left V 4 bases short and J 5 bases short, with 18 bases between. This CDR3 has 15 residues. Germline lookup yields CDR1 SGHRS and CDR2 YFSETQ. The CDR3: CASSPTGGGGETQYF. In DNA form, the CDR3 reads TGCGCCAGCAGCCCCACAGGGGGCGGGGGGGAGACCCAGTACTTC. The variable domain in full, completed from reference TRBV5-1 and TRBJ2-5, reads KAGVTQTPRYLIKTRGQQVTLSCSPISGHRSVSWYQQTPGQGLQFLFEYFSETQRNKGNFPGRFSGRQFSNSRSEMNVSTLELGDSALYLCASSPTGGGGETQYFGPGTRLLVL.

CDR3 sequence reads: CASSDGGGKGYEQYF. In nucleotides, the CDR3 is TGCGCCAGCAGTGATGGGGGAGGGAAGGGCTACGAGCAGTACTTC. The chain carries TRBV10-1 and TRBJ2-7, with 7 bases that match TRBD2. The CDR3 sequence is 15 residues long. Germline CDR1 and CDR2: WNHNN and SYGVQD (reference sequence). The V segment lost 3 bases and the J segment 3 bases; nucleotides outside the gene matches: 8.

The chain recombines TRBV19 with TRBJ2-1, with unresolved D. The CDR3 has 11 amino acids. In germline, CDR1 is LNHDA, CDR2 SQIVND (reference sequence). The ends were cut back, 2 bases at V and 10 bases at J, with 6 bases in the middle. The CDR3: CASSIRTEQFF. CDR3 sequence (DNA): TGTGCCAGTAGTATAAGAACAGAGCAGTTCTTC.

The V and J genes are TRBV27 and TRBJ2-2; 7 nucleotides line up with TRBD1. J lost 2 bases, V lost 5 bases, and 8 bases had no gene match. Germline V gene lookup returns CDR1 MNHEY and CDR2 SMNVEV (reference sequence). This CDR3 contains 16 residues. The CDR3 DNA reads as TGTGCCAGCAGTCGGCCGGGACAGACTAACACCGGGGAGCTGTTTTTT. Translating gives CASSRPGQTNTGELFF.

Written as DNA, the CDR3 is TGTGCCATCAGTGATCCCCCGTTCTGGGACAGTGGCTACACCTTC. Protein: CAISDPPFWDSGYTF. The chain uses TRBV10-3 and TRBJ1-2; 7 bases fit TRBD1. CDR3 length: 15 amino acids. With 3 bases clipped from V and 7 bases from J, the junction kept 11 bases outside the gene matches. Germline assignment: CDR1 ENHRY and CDR2 SYGVKD.

The V gene is TRBV7-8, the J gene TRBJ2-7; possibly TRBD2 for D (7 bases). Trimming left V 3 bases short and J 6 bases short, with 18 bases between. The CDR3 totals 15 residues. CDR1 and CDR2 from the germline V gene are SGHVS and FQNEAQ. CDR3 DNA: TGTGCCAGCAGCTTTTCGGGTCCGGGGGGCTCCGAGCAGTACTTC. The encoded protein is CASSFSGPGGSEQYF.

This chain joins TRBV30 and TRBJ1-2; TRBD1 matches 9 bases. Losses at the gene ends were 2 bases for V and 3 bases for J; bases not matched to a gene: 7. CDR3 length: 15 amino acids. Germline V gives CDR1 GTSNPN, CDR2 SVGIG (reference sequence). The CDR3 sequence: CAWSRTGGSHYGYTF. The DNA of the CDR3 is TGTGCCTGGAGTAGAACAGGGGGCTCCCACTATGGCTACACCTTC.